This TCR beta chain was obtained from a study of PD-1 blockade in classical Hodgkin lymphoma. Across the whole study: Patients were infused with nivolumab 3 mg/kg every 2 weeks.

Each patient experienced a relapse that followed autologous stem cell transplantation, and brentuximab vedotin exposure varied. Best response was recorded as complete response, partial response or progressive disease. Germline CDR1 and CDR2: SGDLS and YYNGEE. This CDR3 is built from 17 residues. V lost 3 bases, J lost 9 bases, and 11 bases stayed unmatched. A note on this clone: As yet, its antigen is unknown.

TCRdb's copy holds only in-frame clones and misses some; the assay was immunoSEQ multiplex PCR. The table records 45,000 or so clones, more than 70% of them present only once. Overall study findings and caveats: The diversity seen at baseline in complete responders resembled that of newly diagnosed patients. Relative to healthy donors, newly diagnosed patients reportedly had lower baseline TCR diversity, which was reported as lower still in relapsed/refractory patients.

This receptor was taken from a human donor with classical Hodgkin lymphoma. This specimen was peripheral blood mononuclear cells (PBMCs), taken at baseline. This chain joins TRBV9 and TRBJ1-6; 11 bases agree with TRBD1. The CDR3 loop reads CASSGRAGTGGISPLHF. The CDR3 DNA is TGTGCCAGCAGCGGACGCGCCGGGACAGGGGGGATTTCACCCCTCCACTTT. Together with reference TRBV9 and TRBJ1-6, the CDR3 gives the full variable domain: DSGVTQTPKHLITATGQRVTLRCSPRSGDLSVYWYQQSLDQGLQFLIQYYNGEERAKGNILERFSAQQFPDLHSELNLSSLELGDSALYFCASSGRAGTGGISPLHFGNGTRLTVT.